One sample yielded the 13 T cell receptor beta chains listed below, sequenced in a study of human T cells and chemical hapten exposure. One entry per CDR3 protein, called by TCRdb with MiXCR from the RACE reads. The profile shows some 36,000 distinct CDR3 sequences, 10% of them singletons. Sample time point: pre-sensitization, week 0. Treatment meaning: therapeutic diphenylcyclopropenone sensitization with weekly scalp DPC. Total RNA was isolated from whole blood that had not been fractionated. This specimen consisted of whole blood, obtained in connection with sensitization to the hapten diphenylcyclopropenone (DPC). Receptors originate from a man in his fifties or sixties with alopecia areata. Some clones in this sample may be carry-over from other donors' samples.

V and J are TRBV18 and TRBJ2-5; possibly TRBD1 for D (5 bases). V was pared by 3 bases and J by 5 bases, with 16 bases between. The CDR3 spans 15 residues. CDR1 KGHSH and CDR2 LQKENI come from the germline V gene. CDR3 DNA: TGTGCCAGCTCACCTGAAAGGGGCGTTTGGGAGACCCAGTACTTC. Its protein is CASSPERGVWETQYF.

This clonotype was detected a few times. This chain connects TRBV30 to TRBJ1-2; 10 bases fit TRBD1. The ends lost 4 bases at V and 5 bases at J; junction bases unmatched: 7. This CDR3 region has 14 residues. Germline V gene sequence: CDR1 GTSNPN, CDR2 SVGIG (reference sequence). In DNA form, the CDR3 reads TGTGCCTGGATGCGGGACAGGGGAAGTTATGGCTACACCTTC. This sequence encodes CAWMRDRGSYGYTF.

The CDR3 protein is CASSLGAARGYEQYF. The CDR3 coding sequence is TGTGCCAGCAGCTTAGGGGCCGCAAGGGGCTACGAGCAGTACTTC. The J gene is TRBJ2-7, the V gene TRBV11-2; D might be TRBD1 (5 bases). The germline V gene has CDR1 SGHAT and CDR2 FQNNGV. V gave up 1 base and J gave up 3 bases, with 13 bases separating them. This CDR3 has 15 amino acids.

This clonotype has ten or more counts. This chain connects TRBV2 to TRBJ1-6; TRBD1 might be the D (6 bases). This CDR3 spans 12 amino acids. Germline V gives CDR1 SNHLY, CDR2 FYNNEI. Deletions cut 5 bases from V and 7 bases from J, with 6 bases between. CDR3 residues: CASSTGNSPLHF. The CDR3 DNA is TGTGCCAGCAGTACAGGGAATTCACCCCTCCACTTT.

The rearrangement uses TRBV9 and TRBJ2-1, with D perhaps TRBD1 or TRBD2 (6 bases each). V was pared by 0 bases and J by 7 bases, with 17 bases between. Germline values: CDR1 SGDLS, CDR2 YYNGEE. The CDR3 contains 16 residues. The CDR3 DNA follows: TGTGCCAGCAGCGTAGATTTGGGGGGCGCCCGAAATGAGCAGTTCTTC. This encodes CASSVDLGGARNEQFF.

This sequence joins TRBV11-1 and TRBJ2-5; no definite D call. V shed 5 bases and J shed 1 base, with 17 bases lying between them. The CDR3 runs to 16 residues. The germline V gene encodes CDR1 SGHAT and CDR2 FQDESV (reference sequence). This CDR3 is CASSESTSMGQETQYF. The CDR3 DNA reads TGTGCCAGCAGCGAATCGACTTCAATGGGCCAAGAGACCCAGTACTTC.

This clonotype has a count of ten or more. The chain has TRBV29-1 and TRBJ2-7, with TRBD1 matching 9 bases. Trimming cost V 6 bases and J 7 bases; bases outside gene matches: 7. The CDR3 is made up of 12 amino acids. CDR1 is SQVTM, CDR2 ANQGSEA, per germline. The CDR3 region has the DNA TGCAGCGTCGGACAGGGGCAAAGGGAGCAGTACTTC. The encoded protein is CSVGQGQREQYF.

This clonotype was seen ten or more times. V and J are TRBV6-2 or TRBV6-3 and TRBJ1-1; D is perhaps TRBD1 (6 bases). V shed 2 bases and J shed 6 bases, with 7 bases lying between them. Germline V CDR1 and CDR2: MNHEY, SVGEGT. CDR3 length equals 12 residues. The CDR3 sequence is CASSYAGAEAFF. In DNA, the CDR3 is TGTGCCAGCAGTTACGCAGGGGCTGAAGCTTTCTTT.

A note on this clonotype: It may be a read error: a sequence one base away is much more abundant. The chain links TRBV24-1 to TRBJ2-1, with TRBD2 identical over 10 bases. The CDR3 is made up of 13 amino acids. V trimming: 4 bases; J trimming: 10 bases; junction bases outside the gene matches: 3. Germline loops: CDR1 KGHDR, CDR2 SFDVKD. In nucleotides, the CDR3 is TGTGCCACCAGTGACAGGACTAGCGGAGAGCAGTTCTTC. It encodes CATSDRTSGEQFF.

This clonotype has only a few counts. The chain has TRBV20-1 and TRBJ1-2, with D unresolved. Trimming stripped 3 bases from V and 4 bases from J, with 3 bases between. The CDR3 spans 10 residues. Germline V gene data show CDR1 as DFQATT and CDR2 as SNEGSKA (reference sequence). The CDR3 DNA follows: TGCAGTGCTAGGGTCTATGGCTACACCTTC. Protein: CSARVYGYTF.

This clonotype was counted ten times or more. DNA for the CDR3: TGTGCCAGCAGTCGGGAGCCTACCGGGGAGCTGTTTTTT. Amino acids: CASSREPTGELFF. V gene TRBV12-3 or TRBV12-4 combines with J gene TRBJ2-2, with a weak D call TRBD2 (6 bases). The germline V and J ends were trimmed by 5 bases and 5 bases, with 9 bases remaining between them. The CDR3 contains 13 residues.

The chain uses TRBV12-3 or TRBV12-4 and TRBJ1-4; a weak D match, TRBD1 (6 bases). The CDR3 length is 12 residues. V lost 5 bases and J lost 11, with 12 bases in between. This CDR3 reads CASSPSGAKLFF. DNA of the CDR3: TGTGCCAGCAGTCCATCAGGGGCGAAACTGTTTTTT.

The table lists this clonotype with many counts. J is TRBJ2-1 and V is TRBV5-1; D possibly corresponds to TRBD1 (6 bases). The V gene's germline CDR1 is SGHRS and CDR2 YFSETQ. The CDR3 is made up of 15 amino acids. Trimming shortened V by 2 bases and J by 5 bases, and 14 bases separated the two germline ends. CDR3 nucleotide sequence: TGCGCCAGCAGCTTACAGGGTCAATCCCACAATGAGCAGTTCTTC. Translated: CASSLQGQSHNEQFF.